The clone carrying this T cell receptor (beta chain) has just one count. The target antigen is unknown. The sample is drawn from a study of T cell responses to AZD1222 COVID-19 vaccine. Study findings and constraints: Regions 160-218 and 743-854 dominated among vaccine-associated CD4 TCRs spanning spike. In all cases, repertoires were sampled only after the peak T cell response.

V was pared by 10 bases and J by 3 bases, with 15 bases of the junction left unmatched. CDR1 and CDR2 (germline): MDHEN, SYDVKM. The CDR3 loop spans 16 amino acids. The method was immunoSEQ multiplex PCR; TCRdb's version includes in-frame clones alone and lacks a portion of them. The data hold fewer than 120,000 clones, with around nine tenths observed a single time. This receptor was obtained from an adult who received the AZD1222 COVID-19 vaccine. The material was peripheral blood, obtained 28 days after the second AZD1222 dose. The gene calls are TRBV28 and TRBJ2-7; TRBD2 matches 10 bases. The DNA of the CDR3 is TGTGCCACCGCTAGGGTAAGCGGGAGGGCCCACTACGAGCAGTACTTC. Translation gives CATARVSGRAHYEQYF.